The clone carrying this T cell receptor (beta chain) has only a few counts. The sample comes from a study of early T cells in non-severe SARS-CoV-2 infection. In the study overall: Bulk RNA isolated from unsorted whole blood underwent sequencing; chains were not paired.

TCRdb called the 5' RACE reads again in MiXCR, with one record for every CDR3 protein. The table records about 71,000 distinct CDR3 sequences, roughly 13% of them present only once. The TCR sequence derives from an adult who was a healthcare worker with PCR-confirmed SARS-CoV-2 infection or an uninfected control (not recorded which). Sequencing was done on a sample of whole blood.

The CDR3, as DNA: TGCGCCAGCAGCCAAGATCCAGGGAGGGACACTGAAGCTTTCTTT. Amino acid sequence: CASSQDPGRDTEAFF. The chain carries TRBV4-3 and TRBJ1-1; perhaps TRBD1 as D (5 bases). Trimming took off 0 bases at V and 3 bases at J, with 11 bases between the two ends. CDR3 length: 15 residues. Germline loops: CDR1 LGHNA, CDR2 YSLEER.